This note documents a single TCR beta chain sequence. Its antigen remains unidentified. This sample stems from a study of cytomegalovirus exposure and HLA in healthy donors. The PCR contained 60 Vbeta and 13 Jbeta primers. Libraries were prepared by immunoSEQ multiplex PCR; TCRdb keeps only in-frame clonotypes and omits some of them. The top ten hold about 4.5% of the sample, which has about 140,000 clones, 65% to 75% seen once. Overall study results and limits: Researchers reported in a later analysis that a missense DCLRE1C variant was tied to TCR beta V- and J-gene trimming.

Healthy donors of bone marrow made up the group. Donors likely had unrecorded immune exposures despite being nominally healthy when sampled. From germline, CDR1 is SGHTA and CDR2 FQGNSA. Unmatched junction bases numbered 13, after V lost 1 base and J lost 13 bases. CDR3 size: 16 residues. Sequencing was done on a sample of PBMCs. The V gene is TRBV7-2, the J gene TRBJ2-3; 11 bases match TRBD2. This TCR was sampled from a man between 60 and 75 years old in good health and CMV-seronegative. The CDR3 sequence is CASSLDSGRARRYEYF. CDR3 DNA sequence: TGTGCCAGCAGCTTAGATAGCGGGAGGGCCAGGAGATATGAGTATTTT.